A selection of T cell receptor beta chains follows, all from one sample in a study of blood T cells in healthy people across ages. TCRdb fed the 5' RACE reads into MiXCR, producing one record per CDR3 protein. The table has approximately 800,000 distinct CDR3 sequences, approximately 53% seen once. The sample consisted of blood. The receptors derive from a man in his forties in good health. The CDR3 runs from the conserved cysteine through the conserved F or W. D genes are given only for firm matches. Size tells how often a clone was seen (once, few, many) or the class of an expanded clone, and some rows leave it out.

v_gene,abundance,d_gene,j_gene,CDR3aa,CDR3nt
TRBV6-1,-,TRBD2,TRBJ2-7,CASRGTSGSPYEQYF,TGTGCCAGCAGGGGTACTAGCGGGAGTCCTTACGAGCAGTACTTC
TRBV7-2,few,-,TRBJ2-5,CASSLGVGVTETQYF,TGTGCCAGCAGCTTAGGGGTAGGGGTTACAGAGACCCAGTACTTC
TRBV20-1,-,TRBD2,TRBJ2-5,CSARPDSSGQETQYF,TGCAGTGCTCGCCCCGATTCTAGCGGGCAAGAGACCCAGTACTTC
TRBV20-1,-,-,TRBJ1-5,CSAADSTLIGNQPQHF,TGCAGTGCTGCGGACAGTACTCTGATAGGCAATCAGCCCCAGCATTTT
TRBV3-1,-,TRBD1,TRBJ1-2,CASSPRGQVLDGYTF,TGTGCCAGCAGCCCCAGGGGACAGGTGCTAGATGGCTACACCTTC
TRBV4-1,-,-,TRBJ2-1,CASSQFLTVLKSRGEQFF,TGCGCCAGCAGCCAATTTCTCACGGTCTTAAAATCCAGGGGTGAGCAGTTCTTC
TRBV9,many,TRBD1,TRBJ1-2,CASSDRGQGEGYTF,TGTGCCAGCAGCGATCGAGGACAGGGAGAAGGCTACACCTTC
TRBV3-1,-,TRBD2,TRBJ2-1,CASSLPGLAGVHEQFF,TGTGCCAGCAGCCTGCCGGGACTAGCGGGAGTTCATGAGCAGTTCTTC
TRBV9,-,-,TRBJ2-5,CASSRLGGKETQYF,TGTGCCAGCAGTCGGTTAGGGGGAAAAGAGACCCAGTACTTC
TRBV7-9,-,TRBD1,TRBJ2-7,CASSLARGGGHEQYF,TGTGCCAGCAGCTTAGCGCGAGGGGGCGGGCACGAGCAGTACTTC
TRBV20-1,-,-,TRBJ2-1,CSARARDGQRRYNEQFF,TGCAGTGCTAGAGCCAGGGACGGACAGAGGCGTTACAATGAGCAGTTCTTC
TRBV24-1,-,-,TRBJ2-7,CATRGDGEQYF,TGTGCCACCAGGGGGGACGGCGAGCAGTACTTC
TRBV3-1,-,-,TRBJ1-2,CASSQTNDGGYTF,TGTGCCAGCAGCCAAACAAACGACGGTGGCTACACCTTC
TRBV25-1,-,-,TRBJ2-5,CASTSVPGGEETQYF,TGTGCCAGCACGTCCGTTCCGGGGGGCGAAGAGACCCAGTACTTC
TRBV20-1,-,TRBD2,TRBJ2-7,CSARDRYSGTGLTGGSYNEQYF,TGCAGTGCTAGAGATCGTTATAGCGGGACCGGACTTACCGGTGGCTCCTACAATGAGCAGTACTTC
TRBV6-2/TRBV6-3,-,-,TRBJ2-1,CASSQPLRLNGQFF,TGTGCCAGCAGTCAACCCCTTCGGCTAAATGGGCAGTTCTTC
TRBV20-1,-,-,TRBJ2-1,CSARRQGTSSYNEQFF,TGCAGTGCTAGGCGTCAGGGGACAAGCTCCTACAATGAGCAGTTCTTC
TRBV6-5,many,TRBD1,TRBJ1-2,CASSGQGPNYGYTF,TGTGCCAGCAGTGGACAGGGGCCTAACTATGGCTACACCTTC
TRBV5-1,few,-,TRBJ2-1,CASSRDGFNEQFF,TGCGCCAGCAGCCGGGATGGGTTCAATGAGCAGTTCTTC
TRBV20-1,-,-,TRBJ2-3,CSASQGFTDTQYF,TGCAGTGCTAGTCAGGGGTTCACAGATACGCAGTATTTT
TRBV29-1,many,TRBD1,TRBJ2-3,CSVIQQGADTQYF,TGCAGCGTTATCCAACAGGGGGCGGATACGCAGTATTTT
TRBV15,-,-,TRBJ2-3,CATSNRQEDTQYF,TGTGCCACCAGCAATCGACAGGAAGATACGCAGTATTTT
TRBV11-2,-,TRBD2,TRBJ2-7,CASSLGFSGSGEQYF,TGTGCCAGCAGCTTAGGGTTTAGCGGGAGTGGCGAGCAGTACTTC
TRBV5-1,few,-,TRBJ2-7,CASSSMEGVTYEQYF,TGCGCCAGCAGCTCGATGGAGGGGGTTACCTACGAGCAGTACTTC
TRBV29-1,-,-,TRBJ2-2,CSVIRENTGELFF,TGCAGCGTTATCAGGGAGAACACCGGGGAGCTGTTTTTT
TRBV4-2,-,-,TRBJ2-5,CASGQTDGDGTTFWAQYF,TGTGCCAGCGGCCAAACAGATGGGGACGGGACGACTTTTTGGGCGCAGTACTTC
TRBV6-2/TRBV6-3,few,-,TRBJ2-7,CASSYISTGLDEQYF,TGTGCCAGCAGTTACATTTCTACAGGTCTCGACGAGCAGTACTTC
TRBV12-3/TRBV12-4,-,TRBD1,TRBJ1-6,CASSLGGQGSNSPLHF,TGTGCCAGCAGCTTGGGGGGACAGGGCTCGAATTCACCCCTCCACTTT
TRBV20-1,-,-,TRBJ2-1,CSARGTDYNEQFF,TGCAGTGCTAGAGGGACGGATTACAATGAGCAGTTCTTC
TRBV7-9,once,TRBD2,TRBJ2-3,CASSSGRGGDTQYF,TGTGCCAGCAGCTCGGGACGCGGGGGTGATACGCAGTATTTT
TRBV28,-,-,TRBJ2-7,CASSPQAGTGYNEQYF,TGTGCCAGCAGTCCTCAAGCCGGGACTGGCTACAATGAGCAGTACTTC
TRBV12-3/TRBV12-4,once,TRBD1,TRBJ2-4,CARRPTGLNENIQYF,TGTGCCAGGAGGCCGACAGGGCTCAATGAAAACATTCAGTACTTC
TRBV6-4,-,TRBD2,TRBJ2-3,CASSDSIGTSGGGDTQYF,TGTGCCAGCAGTGACTCGATTGGGACTAGCGGGGGTGGAGATACGCAGTATTTT
TRBV28,few,-,TRBJ2-4,CASSLTSDEKNIQYF,TGTGCCAGCAGTTTAACGAGCGACGAGAAAAACATTCAGTACTTC
TRBV5-1,-,-,TRBJ2-2,CASSYFRETGELFF,TGCGCCAGCAGTTACTTCCGAGAGACCGGGGAGCTGTTTTTT
TRBV12-3/TRBV12-4,-,TRBD2,TRBJ2-4,CASSLNVGGTTKNIQYF,TGTGCCAGCAGTTTAAATGTTGGGGGGACTACCAAAAACATTCAGTACTTC
TRBV7-2,-,-,TRBJ1-2,CASSWGLEANYGYTF,TGTGCCAGCAGCTGGGGACTGGAAGCTAACTATGGCTACACCTTC
TRBV7-2,-,-,TRBJ2-6,CASSLVAAPDSGANVLTF,TGTGCCAGCAGCTTAGTGGCAGCACCAGACTCTGGGGCCAACGTCCTGACTTTC
TRBV6-1,few,-,TRBJ2-5,CASSEQGLGETQYF,TGTGCCAGCAGTGAACAGGGGCTAGGTGAGACCCAGTACTTC
TRBV4-2,once,TRBD2,TRBJ2-1,CASSQGILAGNEQFF,TGTGCCAGCAGCCAAGGTATCCTAGCGGGTAATGAGCAGTTCTTC
TRBV6-5,-,-,TRBJ2-3,CASSLIQAPGTDTQYF,TGTGCCAGCAGTCTCATACAGGCCCCAGGGACAGATACGCAGTATTTT
TRBV20-1,-,-,TRBJ1-4,CSAGGVTPEKLFF,TGCAGTGCCGGAGGGGTGACCCCTGAAAAACTGTTTTTT
TRBV4-3,few,-,TRBJ1-5,CASSQERNQPQHF,TGCGCCAGCAGCCAAGAAAGGAATCAGCCCCAGCATTTT
TRBV7-2,-,-,TRBJ2-2,CASSPTAANTGELFF,TGTGCCAGCAGCCCAACCGCGGCGAACACCGGGGAGCTGTTTTTT
TRBV4-3,once,-,TRBJ2-2,CASSQDVLRDTGELFF,TGCGCCAGCAGCCAAGACGTTCTTCGAGACACCGGGGAGCTGTTTTTT
TRBV27,few,TRBD1,TRBJ1-5,CASSPYRDRKSQPQHF,TGTGCCAGCAGTCCGTACCGGGACAGGAAGAGTCAGCCCCAGCATTTT
TRBV7-2,many,TRBD2,TRBJ2-5,CASSFRTSPPETQYF,TGTGCCAGCAGTTTCCGGACTAGCCCTCCCGAGACCCAGTACTTC
TRBV28,-,TRBD2,TRBJ2-1,CASSPLAGAPYNEQFF,TGTGCCAGCAGTCCCCTAGCGGGGGCCCCCTACAATGAGCAGTTCTTC
TRBV10-3,-,TRBD2,TRBJ2-5,CAISERAGGHETQYF,TGTGCCATCAGTGAACGGGCGGGAGGGCATGAGACCCAGTACTTC
TRBV12-3/TRBV12-4,-,-,TRBJ2-3,CASSLGAGSIGQDTQYF,TGTGCCAGCAGTTTGGGTGCGGGTAGCATAGGGCAAGATACGCAGTATTTT
TRBV5-1,-,-,TRBJ2-3,CASSLGLMPSTDTQYF,TGCGCCAGCAGCTTGGGGTTGATGCCAAGCACAGATACGCAGTATTTT
TRBV11-2,-,-,TRBJ1-1,CASSLKTMNTEAFF,TGTGCCAGCAGCTTAAAAACTATGAACACTGAAGCTTTCTTT
TRBV6-5,-,TRBD2,TRBJ2-2,CASSYSGTSGTGELFF,TGTGCCAGCAGTTACTCCGGGACTAGCGGCACCGGGGAGCTGTTTTTT
TRBV7-6,-,-,TRBJ1-6,CASSLDPNNSPLHF,TGTGCCAGCAGCTTAGATCCGAACAATTCACCCCTCCACTTT
TRBV5-1,few,TRBD2,TRBJ2-1,CASKANTGTSGIGEQFF,TGCGCCAGCAAAGCTAACACCGGGACTAGCGGGATAGGTGAGCAGTTCTTC
TRBV2,-,-,TRBJ1-5,CASRPRWNQPQHF,TGTGCCAGCAGACCCCGATGGAATCAGCCCCAGCATTTT
TRBV12-3/TRBV12-4,-,TRBD1,TRBJ2-3,CASSSFPGQGLSDTQYF,TGTGCCAGCAGTTCGTTCCCCGGACAGGGGTTATCAGATACGCAGTATTTT
TRBV20-1,-,TRBD1,TRBJ2-3,CSALDRGTDTQYF,TGCAGTGCTTTAGACAGGGGCACAGATACGCAGTATTTT
TRBV9,-,-,TRBJ2-7,CASSVAPGDRYEQYF,TGTGCCAGCAGCGTAGCTCCAGGGGACCGATACGAGCAGTACTTC